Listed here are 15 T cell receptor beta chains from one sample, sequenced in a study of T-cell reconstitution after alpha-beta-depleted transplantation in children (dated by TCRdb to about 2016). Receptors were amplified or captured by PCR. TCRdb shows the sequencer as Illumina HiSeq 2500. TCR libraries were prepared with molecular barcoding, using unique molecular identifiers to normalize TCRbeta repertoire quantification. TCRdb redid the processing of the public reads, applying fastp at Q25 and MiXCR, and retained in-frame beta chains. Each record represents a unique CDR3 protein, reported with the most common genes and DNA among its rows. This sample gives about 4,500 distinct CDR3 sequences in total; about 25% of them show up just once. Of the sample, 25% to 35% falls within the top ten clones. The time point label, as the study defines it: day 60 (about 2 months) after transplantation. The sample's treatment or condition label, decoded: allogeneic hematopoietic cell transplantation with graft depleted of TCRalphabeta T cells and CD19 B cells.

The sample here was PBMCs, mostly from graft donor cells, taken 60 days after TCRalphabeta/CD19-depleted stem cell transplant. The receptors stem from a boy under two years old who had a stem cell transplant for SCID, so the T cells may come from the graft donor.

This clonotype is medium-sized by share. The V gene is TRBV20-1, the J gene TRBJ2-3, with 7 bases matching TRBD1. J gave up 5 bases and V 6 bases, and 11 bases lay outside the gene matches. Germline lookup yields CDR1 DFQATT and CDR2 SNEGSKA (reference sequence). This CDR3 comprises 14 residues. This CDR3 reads CSAPPTGERDTQYF. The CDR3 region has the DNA TGCAGTGCCCCACCAACAGGGGAGAGAGATACGCAGTATTTT.

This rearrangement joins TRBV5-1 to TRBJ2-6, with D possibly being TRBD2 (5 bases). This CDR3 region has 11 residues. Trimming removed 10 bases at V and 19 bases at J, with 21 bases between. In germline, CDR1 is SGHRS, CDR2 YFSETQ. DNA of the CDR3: TGCGCCGGGTTGGAAGGGAGTCAGGCCACTTTC. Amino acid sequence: CAGLEGSQATF.

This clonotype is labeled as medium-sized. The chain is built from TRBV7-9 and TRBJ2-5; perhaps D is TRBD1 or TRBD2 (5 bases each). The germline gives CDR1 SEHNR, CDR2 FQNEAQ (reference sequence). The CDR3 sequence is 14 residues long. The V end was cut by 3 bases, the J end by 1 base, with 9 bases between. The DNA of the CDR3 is TGTGCCAGCAGCTTTTCCGGGGCCCAAGAGACCCAGTACTTC. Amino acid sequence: CASSFSGAQETQYF. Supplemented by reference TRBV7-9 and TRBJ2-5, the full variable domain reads DTGVSQNPRHKITKRGQNVTFRCDPISEHNRLYWYRQTLGQGPEFLTYFQNEAQLEKSRLLSDRFSAERPKGSFSTLEIQRTEQGDSAMYLCASSFSGAQETQYFGPGTRLLVL.

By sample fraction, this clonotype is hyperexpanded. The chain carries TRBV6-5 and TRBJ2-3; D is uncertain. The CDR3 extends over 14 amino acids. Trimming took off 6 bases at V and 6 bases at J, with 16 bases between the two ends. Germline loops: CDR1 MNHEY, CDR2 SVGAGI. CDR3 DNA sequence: TGTGCCAGCAGCTCTGTCAGGTCCAGGGATACGCAGTATTTT. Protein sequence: CASSSVRSRDTQYF.

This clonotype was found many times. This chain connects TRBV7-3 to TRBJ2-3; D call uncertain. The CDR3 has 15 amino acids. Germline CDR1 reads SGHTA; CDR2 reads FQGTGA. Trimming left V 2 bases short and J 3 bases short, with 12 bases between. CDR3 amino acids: CASSLAGSPTDTQYF. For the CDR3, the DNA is TGTGCCAGCAGCTTAGCCGGCAGCCCGACAGATACGCAGTATTTT.

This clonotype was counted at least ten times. The CDR3 coding sequence is TGTGCCTGGAAAGACTTTGTTACGCAGTATTTT. The encoded protein is CAWKDFVTQYF. The J gene is TRBJ2-3, the V gene TRBV30; no clear D gene. There are 11 residues in the CDR3. From germline, CDR1 is GTSNPN and CDR2 SVGIG (reference sequence). V lost 4 bases to trimming and J lost 8 bases, with 10 bases between them. Variable domain in full (rest from reference TRBV30 and TRBJ2-3): SQTIHQWPATLVQPVGSPLSLECTVEGTSNPNLYWYRQAAGRGLQLLFYSVGIGQISSEVPQNLSASRPQDRQFILSSKKLLLSDSGFYLCAWKDFVTQYFGPGTRLTVL.

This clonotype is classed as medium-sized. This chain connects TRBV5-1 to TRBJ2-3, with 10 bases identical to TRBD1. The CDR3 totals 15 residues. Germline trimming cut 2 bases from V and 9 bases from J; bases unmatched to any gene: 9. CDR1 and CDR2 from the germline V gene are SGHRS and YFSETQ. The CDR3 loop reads CASSFETGGEGTQYF. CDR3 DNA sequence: TGCGCCAGCAGCTTCGAGACAGGGGGCGAAGGAACGCAGTATTTT.

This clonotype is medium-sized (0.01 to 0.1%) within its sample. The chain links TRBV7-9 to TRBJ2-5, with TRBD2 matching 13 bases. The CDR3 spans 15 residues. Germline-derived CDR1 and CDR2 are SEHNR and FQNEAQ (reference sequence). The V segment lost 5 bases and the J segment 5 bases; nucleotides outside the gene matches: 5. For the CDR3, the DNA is TGTGCCAGCAGCAAGGGACTAGCGGGATCGGAGACCCAGTACTTC. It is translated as CASSKGLAGSETQYF.

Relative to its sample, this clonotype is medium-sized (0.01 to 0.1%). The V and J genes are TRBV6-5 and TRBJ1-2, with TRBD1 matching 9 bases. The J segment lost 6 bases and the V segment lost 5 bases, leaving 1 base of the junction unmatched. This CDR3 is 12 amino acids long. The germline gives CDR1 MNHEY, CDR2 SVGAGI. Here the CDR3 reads CASSRTGDGYTF. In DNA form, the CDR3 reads TGTGCCAGCAGTAGGACAGGGGATGGCTACACCTTC.

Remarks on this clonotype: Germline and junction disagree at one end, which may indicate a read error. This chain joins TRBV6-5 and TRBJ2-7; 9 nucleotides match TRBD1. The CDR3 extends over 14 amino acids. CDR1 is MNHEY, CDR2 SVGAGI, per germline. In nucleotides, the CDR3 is TGTGCCAGCAGTTACCTACAGGGGGCGGAAGAGCATTGCTTC. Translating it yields CASSYLQGAEEHCF.

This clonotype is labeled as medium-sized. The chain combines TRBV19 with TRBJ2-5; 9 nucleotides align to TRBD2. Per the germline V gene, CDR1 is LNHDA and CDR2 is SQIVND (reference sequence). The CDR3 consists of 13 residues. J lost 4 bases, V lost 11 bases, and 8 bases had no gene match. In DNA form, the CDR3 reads TGTGCCTCAGGCGGGACTAGCCTAGAGACCCAGTACTTC. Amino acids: CASGGTSLETQYF.

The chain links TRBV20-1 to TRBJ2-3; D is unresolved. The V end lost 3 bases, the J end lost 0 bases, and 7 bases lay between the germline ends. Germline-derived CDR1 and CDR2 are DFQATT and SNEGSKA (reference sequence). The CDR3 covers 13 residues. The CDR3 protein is CSASRGSTDTQYF. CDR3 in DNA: TGCAGTGCTAGTCGTGGAAGCACAGATACGCAGTATTTT.

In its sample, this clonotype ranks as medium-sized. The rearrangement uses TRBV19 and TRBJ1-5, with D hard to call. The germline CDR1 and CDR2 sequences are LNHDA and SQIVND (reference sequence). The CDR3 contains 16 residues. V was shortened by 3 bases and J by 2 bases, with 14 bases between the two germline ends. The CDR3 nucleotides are TGTGCCAGTAGTATCTGGGTACTTCAGGGCAATCAGCCCCAGCATTTT. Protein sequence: CASSIWVLQGNQPQHF.

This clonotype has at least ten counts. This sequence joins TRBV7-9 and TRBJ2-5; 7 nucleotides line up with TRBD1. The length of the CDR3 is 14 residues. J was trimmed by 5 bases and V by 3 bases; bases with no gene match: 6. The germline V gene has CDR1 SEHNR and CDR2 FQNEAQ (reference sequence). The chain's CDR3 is CASSLGTVKETQYF. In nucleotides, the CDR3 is TGTGCCAGCAGCTTGGGGACAGTAAAGGAGACCCAGTACTTC.

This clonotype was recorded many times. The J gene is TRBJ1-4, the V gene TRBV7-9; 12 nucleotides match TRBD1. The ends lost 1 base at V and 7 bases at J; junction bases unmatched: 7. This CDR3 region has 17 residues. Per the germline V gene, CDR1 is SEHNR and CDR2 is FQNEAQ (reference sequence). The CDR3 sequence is CASSLGDRGRVGEKLFF. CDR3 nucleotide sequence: TGTGCCAGCAGCTTAGGGGACAGGGGGCGAGTAGGTGAAAAACTGTTTTTT.